This T cell receptor (beta chain) was documented in a study of T cells in Graves' hyperthyroidism and ophthalmopathy (dated by TCRdb to between 2017 and 2020). Some background on the complete study: Peripheral blood samples were taken at the time of initial diagnosis, prior to any treatment. In addition, the study compared T-cell repertoires in thyroid tissue and in blood from six Graves' hyperthyroidism patients. According to the paper, TCR Vbeta CDR3 sequencing was carried out on 135 peripheral blood samples, which came from over 40 ophthalmopathy, 75 to 80 hyperthyroidism and approximately 17 progressor patients. Following sampling, methimazole starting at 30 mg daily was given to hyperthyroidism patients, and high-dose intravenous methylprednisolone was given to ophthalmopathy patients. To identify TCR V-J signatures that set the groups apart, the researchers used a discovery cohort of more than 95 patients, made up of some 41 with Graves' ophthalmopathy and around 58 with stable Graves' hyperthyroidism. Prospective prediction of ophthalmopathy was tested in an independent validation cohort consisting of 18 to 20 hyperthyroidism patients and over 15 patients who later progressed to ophthalmopathy. The 100 or so discovery patients were randomly split 7:3 into training and test sets. Here is what the overall study found, with its caveats: Sample size was not statistically predetermined, and blinding of investigators to group allocation was not performed. Most expanded thyroid clonotypes (frequency above 0.001) were also detected in blood, suggesting blood repertoires may reflect thyroid immune responses. A model built on a 13 V-J signature distinguished ophthalmopathy from stable hyperthyroidism, reaching roughly 88% sensitivity and about 81% specificity in cross-validation and 80%/75% in testing. In validation, the model predicted progression to ophthalmopathy a median of roughly 6.2 months before onset, with approximately 70% sensitivity and roughly 79% specificity.

In the case of this clonotype: Its binding antigen is unknown. In this CDR3 the conserved last residue, phenylalanine or tryptophan, is missing, so a read error is likely.

TCR beta CDR3 regions were amplified from RNA transcripts. A first-round RT-PCR of the TCR CDR3 used the HTBI primer set with the Qiagen OneStep RT-PCR kit. A second multiplex PCR round built the libraries, followed by size selection and purification. Sequencing of the libraries was done on an Illumina HiSeq2000 using paired-end 100 bp reads. Per the source publication's procedure: Raw data were processed with SOAPnuke, discarding reads with adapters, uncalled bases, mean Phred below 15, or no exact constant-primer or identifier match. COPE v1.2.5 was used to merge the high-quality paired reads, and each unique nucleotide sequence was defined as a clonotype. MiTCR v1.1 was used to align clonotypes to the IMGT TRBV, TRBD and TRBJ reference segments. Only V-J combinations with frequency above 0.0001, covering roughly 99% of repertoires, were analysed. A TCS score was defined as the ratio between F50 (clonal expansion) and ExV (chaos), using BLOSUM62-based TCRdist between CDR3 peptides within each V-J. Welch's t-statistics and random forest reduced fewer than 550 V-J features to some 14, which were used in a naive Bayes classifier (R e1071). TCRdb redid the processing of the public reads, applying fastp at Q25 and MiXCR, and retained in-frame beta chains. Each CDR3 protein gets just one entry, which takes the most common genes and DNA from the rows behind it. The V and J calls were not made by the authors but by TCRdb's processing. This sample has some 490,000 distinct CDR3 sequences in its table, and about 20% of those were observed once. The ten largest clones represent under 55% of the sample.

Ophthalmopathy patients had moderately to severely active disease, with a Clinical Activity Score of 3 or more, a NOSPECS grade of 4 or more, and a disease duration of less than 3 months. Exclusion was applied to patients with uncontrolled infections, other autoimmune diseases, pregnancy or lactation. Clinical symptoms, serum thyroxine and TRAb, thyroid ultrasound, and orbital computed tomography formed the basis for the diagnoses. PBMCs were separated from 7.5 to 10 ml of fresh peripheral blood using Ficoll-Paque density gradient centrifugation. Total RNA was extracted using Trizol reagent, and RNA quality was assessed on an Agilent 2100 Bioanalyzer. This clonotype was sampled from a woman in her seventies with Graves' ophthalmopathy. Sequenced input: blood.

The CDR3 amino acid sequence is: CASSLIPGETNYGYTL. The nucleotides are TGTGCCAGCAGCTTAATCCCGGGGGAAACGAACTATGGCTACACCCTC. The chain is made from TRBV7-9 and TRBJ1-2, with TRBD1 as a weak D call on 5 bases. The CDR3 length equals 16 residues, ends included. Only the CDR3 region is kept as DNA, spanning 48 bases read in frame from base 1. V lost 2 bases and J lost 2 bases; the stretch between them is 15 bases long. For CDR1 and CDR2, the germline V gene (reference sequence) lists SEHNR and FQNEAQ.